The rows below give T cell receptor beta chains drawn from one sample of a study of T cells in Graves' hyperthyroidism and ophthalmopathy. TCRdb redid the calling of the multiplex PCR reads with MiXCR, one entry per CDR3 protein. The sample shows around 540,000 distinct CDR3 sequences, around 46% of them seen only once. The material sequenced was peripheral blood or thyroid tissue (not recorded which). The receptors come from a woman aged 18-29 years with Graves' hyperthyroidism. Each CDR3 is given with its conserved first and last residue. D genes are given only for firm matches. Where a row states a size, it is once, few, many or the class of an expanded clone; other rows omit it.

CDR3 protein: CATPGTNGEKLFF
CDR3 DNA: TGTGCCACTCCAGGGACGAACGGCGAAAAACTGTTTTTT
J gene: TRBJ1-4
D gene: NA
clone size: NA
V gene: TRBV15

CDR3 protein: CASSSLGASTEAFF
CDR3 DNA: TGTGCCAGCAGTTCTTTGGGGGCGAGCACTGAAGCTTTCTTT
J gene: TRBJ1-1
D gene: NA
clone size: NA
V gene: TRBV6-9

CDR3 protein: CASSHRDWSSYEQYF
CDR3 DNA: TGTGCCAGCAGCCACCGGGACTGGAGCTCCTACGAGCAGTACTTC
J gene: TRBJ2-7
D gene: NA
clone size: NA
V gene: TRBV7-9

CDR3 protein: CSARELAGVAEQYF
CDR3 DNA: TGCAGTGCTAGAGAACTAGCGGGAGTAGCCGAGCAGTACTTC
J gene: TRBJ2-7
D gene: TRBD2
clone size: NA
V gene: TRBV20-1

CDR3 protein: CSVDGQRNEKLFF
CDR3 DNA: TGCAGCGTTGATGGACAGCGGAATGAAAAACTGTTTTTT
J gene: TRBJ1-4
D gene: NA
clone size: NA
V gene: TRBV29-1

CDR3 protein: CAISETGDSLAETQYF
CDR3 DNA: TGTGCCATCAGTGAGACAGGGGACAGTCTTGCCGAGACCCAGTACTTC
J gene: TRBJ2-5
D gene: TRBD1
clone size: NA
V gene: TRBV10-3

CDR3 protein: CASSFFSAAGTGDYGYTF
CDR3 DNA: TGTGCCAGCAGCTTCTTCAGCGCAGCCGGGACAGGGGACTATGGCTACACCTTC
J gene: TRBJ1-2
D gene: TRBD1
clone size: NA
V gene: TRBV7-4

CDR3 protein: CASSEGASGRRETQYF
CDR3 DNA: TGTGCCAGCAGTGAAGGGGCTAGCGGGAGACGGGAGACCCAGTACTTC
J gene: TRBJ2-5
D gene: TRBD2
clone size: NA
V gene: TRBV2

CDR3 protein: CARAGAYEQYF
CDR3 DNA: TGTGCTAGAGCGGGAGCTTACGAGCAGTACTTC
J gene: TRBJ2-7
D gene: TRBD2
clone size: NA
V gene: TRBV25-1

CDR3 protein: CASTLTSDTQYF
CDR3 DNA: TGTGCCAGCACCCTAACGTCAGATACGCAGTATTTT
J gene: TRBJ2-3
D gene: NA
clone size: NA
V gene: TRBV7-3

CDR3 protein: CAWRRSNTGELFF
CDR3 DNA: TGTGCCTGGAGACGGTCGAACACCGGGGAGCTGTTTTTT
J gene: TRBJ2-2
D gene: NA
clone size: NA
V gene: TRBV7-3

CDR3 protein: CASSSGTGFAF
CDR3 DNA: TGTGCCAGCAGTTCCGGGACAGGGTTCGCCTTC
J gene: TRBJ1-2
D gene: TRBD1
clone size: NA
V gene: TRBV2

CDR3 protein: CASSPRRLAGYEQYF
CDR3 DNA: TGTGCCAGCAGCCCCAGGAGACTAGCGGGGTACGAGCAGTACTTC
J gene: TRBJ2-7
D gene: TRBD2
clone size: few
V gene: TRBV7-2

CDR3 protein: CASSLEDSGSNQPQHF
CDR3 DNA: TGTGCCAGCAGCTTAGAGGATTCGGGTAGCAATCAGCCCCAGCATTTT
J gene: TRBJ1-5
D gene: NA
clone size: few
V gene: TRBV7-9

CDR3 protein: CASRTTGTATGELFF
CDR3 DNA: TGTGCCAGTAGAACTACCGGGACAGCCACCGGGGAGCTGTTTTTT
J gene: TRBJ2-2
D gene: TRBD1
clone size: NA
V gene: TRBV7-9

CDR3 protein: CASSLAVTGYTF
CDR3 DNA: TGCGCCAGCAGCTTGGCGGTGACGGGCTACACCTTC
J gene: TRBJ1-2
D gene: NA
clone size: NA
V gene: TRBV5-1

CDR3 protein: CASRPTRVRSSWDTEAFF
CDR3 DNA: TGCGCCAGCAGACCAACCAGGGTCAGAAGCTCTTGGGACACTGAAGCTTTCTTT
J gene: TRBJ1-1
D gene: NA
clone size: NA
V gene: TRBV5-1

CDR3 protein: CASSISEGTEAFF
CDR3 DNA: TGTGCCAGCAGCATCTCGGAGGGGACTGAAGCTTTCTTT
J gene: TRBJ1-1
D gene: NA
clone size: many
V gene: TRBV4-2

CDR3 protein: CASSWGTSGRYEQYF
CDR3 DNA: TGTGCCAGCAGCTGGGGGACTAGCGGGAGGTACGAGCAGTACTTC
J gene: TRBJ2-7
D gene: TRBD2
clone size: NA
V gene: TRBV7-9

CDR3 protein: CASSGGTGELETQYF
CDR3 DNA: TGTGCCAGCAGCGGTGGGACAGGGGAATTAGAGACCCAGTACTTC
J gene: TRBJ2-5
D gene: TRBD1
clone size: NA
V gene: TRBV2

CDR3 protein: CSAVGQGLHETQYF
CDR3 DNA: TGCAGCGCGGTGGGACAGGGGCTTCATGAGACCCAGTACTTC
J gene: TRBJ2-5
D gene: TRBD1
clone size: NA
V gene: TRBV20-1

CDR3 protein: CASSLKPTAIYSNQPQHF
CDR3 DNA: TGTGCCAGCAGTTTGAAACCGACAGCAATCTATAGCAATCAGCCCCAGCATTTT
J gene: TRBJ1-5
D gene: NA
clone size: NA
V gene: TRBV2

CDR3 protein: CSAKGTQYEQYF
CDR3 DNA: TGCAGTGCAAAAGGGACACAATACGAGCAGTACTTC
J gene: TRBJ2-7
D gene: NA
clone size: NA
V gene: TRBV20-1

CDR3 protein: CASSSVQAGDVKTQYF
CDR3 DNA: TGTGCCAGCAGCTCCGTGCAGGCGGGAGATGTAAAGACCCAGTACTTC
J gene: TRBJ2-5
D gene: TRBD2
clone size: NA
V gene: TRBV7-1

CDR3 protein: CSAAWALSGYTQYF
CDR3 DNA: TGCAGTGCCGCCTGGGCCCTCAGCGGTTATACCCAGTACTTC
J gene: TRBJ2-5
D gene: NA
clone size: NA
V gene: TRBV20-1

CDR3 protein: CASRAGTGLYEQYF
CDR3 DNA: TGTGCCAGCAGGGCCGGGACAGGGTTGTACGAGCAGTACTTC
J gene: TRBJ2-7
D gene: TRBD1
clone size: NA
V gene: TRBV12-3/TRBV12-4

CDR3 protein: CASSLWAGTDQPQHF
CDR3 DNA: TGTGCCAGCAGTTTATGGGCAGGGACGGATCAGCCCCAGCATTTT
J gene: TRBJ1-5
D gene: NA
clone size: NA
V gene: TRBV2

CDR3 protein: CATSDREGQPQHF
CDR3 DNA: TGTGCCACAAGTGACAGGGAGGGTCAGCCCCAGCATTTT
J gene: TRBJ1-5
D gene: TRBD1
clone size: many
V gene: TRBV6-5

CDR3 protein: CASRGWEAGELFF
CDR3 DNA: TGTGCCAGCCGTGGTTGGGAAGCCGGGGAGCTGTTTTTT
J gene: TRBJ2-2
D gene: NA
clone size: NA
V gene: TRBV14

CDR3 protein: CATSRGGSYNSPLHF
CDR3 DNA: TGTGCCACCAGCAGAGGGGGCTCCTATAATTCACCCCTCCACTTT
J gene: TRBJ1-6
D gene: NA
clone size: many
V gene: TRBV15

CDR3 protein: CASSSIAETYEQYF
CDR3 DNA: TGTGCCAGCAGCTCAATAGCGGAGACCTACGAGCAGTACTTC
J gene: TRBJ2-7
D gene: NA
clone size: NA
V gene: TRBV7-9

CDR3 protein: CASSGIGRGQPQHF
CDR3 DNA: TGTGCCAGCAGTGGGATCGGCAGGGGCCAGCCCCAGCATTTT
J gene: TRBJ1-5
D gene: NA
clone size: NA
V gene: TRBV25-1

CDR3 protein: CASSQFGLIDGYTF
CDR3 DNA: TGTGCCAGCAGCCAATTTGGACTGATTGATGGCTACACCTTC
J gene: TRBJ1-2
D gene: NA
clone size: NA
V gene: TRBV4-2

CDR3 protein: CASSLQSQSSYEQYF
CDR3 DNA: TGTGCCAGCAGTTTGCAAAGCCAGAGCTCCTACGAGCAGTACTTC
J gene: TRBJ2-7
D gene: NA
clone size: NA
V gene: TRBV7-2

CDR3 protein: CSASRGAFF
CDR3 DNA: TGCAGTGCTAGTAGGGGGGCTTTCTTT
J gene: TRBJ1-1
D gene: NA
clone size: NA
V gene: TRBV20-1

CDR3 protein: CASSIDRNQYF
CDR3 DNA: TGTGCCAGCAGCATCGACAGAAATCAGTACTTC
J gene: TRBJ2-7
D gene: NA
clone size: NA
V gene: TRBV2

CDR3 protein: CASGPGLRTIYF
CDR3 DNA: TGTGCCAGCGGACCGGGTCTGAGGACCATATATTTT
J gene: TRBJ1-3
D gene: NA
clone size: NA
V gene: TRBV2

CDR3 protein: CATSSGSYVQNTGELFF
CDR3 DNA: TGTGCCACCAGCTCGGGGAGCTACGTGCAGAACACCGGGGAGCTGTTTTTT
J gene: TRBJ2-2
D gene: NA
clone size: many
V gene: TRBV24-1

CDR3 protein: CASSQAGNYEQYF
CDR3 DNA: TGCGCCAGCAGCCAGGCGGGTAACTACGAGCAGTACTTC
J gene: TRBJ2-7
D gene: NA
clone size: few
V gene: TRBV4-1

CDR3 protein: CASSSYGGQGYQPQHF
CDR3 DNA: TGTGCCAGCAGTTCCTACGGGGGGCAGGGCTATCAGCCCCAGCATTTT
J gene: TRBJ1-5
D gene: NA
clone size: NA
V gene: TRBV2

CDR3 protein: CATSDPRTGGEQYF
CDR3 DNA: TGTGCCACCAGTGACCCACGGACAGGGGGCGAGCAGTACTTC
J gene: TRBJ2-7
D gene: TRBD1
clone size: many
V gene: TRBV24-1

CDR3 protein: CAISESTGGDGYTF
CDR3 DNA: TGTGCCATCAGTGAGTCGACAGGGGGCGATGGCTACACCTTC
J gene: TRBJ1-2
D gene: TRBD1
clone size: many
V gene: TRBV10-3

CDR3 protein: CSVDVTSRGKDTEAFF
CDR3 DNA: TGCAGCGTTGATGTGACAAGCCGCGGGAAGGACACTGAAGCTTTCTTT
J gene: TRBJ1-1
D gene: NA
clone size: few
V gene: TRBV29-1

CDR3 protein: CASRQTGPSYEQYF
CDR3 DNA: TGTGCCAGCAGGCAGACAGGGCCCTCCTACGAGCAGTACTTC
J gene: TRBJ2-7
D gene: TRBD1
clone size: NA
V gene: TRBV10-3

CDR3 protein: CANSLANTEAFF
CDR3 DNA: TGTGCCAACAGTTTAGCGAACACTGAAGCTTTCTTT
J gene: TRBJ1-1
D gene: NA
clone size: NA
V gene: TRBV7-8

CDR3 protein: CASSRDRELPYEQYF
CDR3 DNA: TGTGCCAGCAGTCGGGACAGGGAATTGCCCTACGAGCAGTACTTC
J gene: TRBJ2-7
D gene: TRBD1
clone size: NA
V gene: TRBV2

CDR3 protein: CSVSGQGATGELFF
CDR3 DNA: TGCAGCGTGTCGGGACAGGGGGCCACCGGGGAGCTGTTTTTT
J gene: TRBJ2-2
D gene: TRBD1
clone size: NA
V gene: TRBV29-1

CDR3 protein: CASSSAPSNEQYF
CDR3 DNA: TGTGCCAGCAGCTCGGCCCCCAGCAACGAGCAGTACTTC
J gene: TRBJ2-7
D gene: NA
clone size: NA
V gene: TRBV13

CDR3 protein: CSVAGRSGELFF
CDR3 DNA: TGCAGCGTTGCGGGGCGGAGCGGGGAGCTGTTTTTT
J gene: TRBJ2-2
D gene: NA
clone size: many
V gene: TRBV29-1

CDR3 protein: CASTRGAQVNYGYTF
CDR3 DNA: TGTGCCAGCACAAGGGGGGCGCAGGTTAACTATGGCTACACCTTC
J gene: TRBJ1-2
D gene: NA
clone size: NA
V gene: TRBV7-9

CDR3 protein: CASRVKPEGEKLFF
CDR3 DNA: TGTGCCAGCAGGGTGAAACCGGAGGGCGAAAAACTGTTTTTT
J gene: TRBJ1-4
D gene: NA
clone size: NA
V gene: TRBV6-5

CDR3 protein: CASSEGVNQPQHF
CDR3 DNA: TGTGCCAGCTCGGAGGGGGTCAATCAGCCCCAGCATTTT
J gene: TRBJ1-5
D gene: NA
clone size: NA
V gene: TRBV2

CDR3 protein: CASSPQPRNIQYF
CDR3 DNA: TGTGCCAGCAGCCCCCAGCCCAGAAACATTCAGTACTTC
J gene: TRBJ2-4
D gene: NA
clone size: NA
V gene: TRBV7-9

CDR3 protein: CASSTGASLYEQYF
CDR3 DNA: TGTGCCAGCTCCACGGGAGCATCTCTGTACGAGCAGTACTTC
J gene: TRBJ2-7
D gene: NA
clone size: few
V gene: TRBV10-3